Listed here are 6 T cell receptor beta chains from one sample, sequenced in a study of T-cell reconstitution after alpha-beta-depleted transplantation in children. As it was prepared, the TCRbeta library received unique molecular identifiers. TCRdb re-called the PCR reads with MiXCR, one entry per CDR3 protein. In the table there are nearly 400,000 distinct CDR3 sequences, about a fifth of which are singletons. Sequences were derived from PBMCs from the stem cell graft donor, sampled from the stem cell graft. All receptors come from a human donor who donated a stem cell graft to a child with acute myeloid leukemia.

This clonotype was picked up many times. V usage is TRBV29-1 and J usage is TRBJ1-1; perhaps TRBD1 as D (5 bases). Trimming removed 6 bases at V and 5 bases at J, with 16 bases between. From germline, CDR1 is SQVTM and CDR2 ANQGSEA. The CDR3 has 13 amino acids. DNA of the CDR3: TGCAGCGTCTTAGAGGGGTTTGGGACTGAAGCTTTCTTT. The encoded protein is CSVLEGFGTEAFF.

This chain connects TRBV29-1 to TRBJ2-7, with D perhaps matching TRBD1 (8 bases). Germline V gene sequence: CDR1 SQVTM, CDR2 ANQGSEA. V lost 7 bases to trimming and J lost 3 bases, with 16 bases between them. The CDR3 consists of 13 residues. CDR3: CSATGGGVYEQYF. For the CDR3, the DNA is TGCAGCGCTACAGGGGGGGGGGTCTACGAGCAGTACTTC.

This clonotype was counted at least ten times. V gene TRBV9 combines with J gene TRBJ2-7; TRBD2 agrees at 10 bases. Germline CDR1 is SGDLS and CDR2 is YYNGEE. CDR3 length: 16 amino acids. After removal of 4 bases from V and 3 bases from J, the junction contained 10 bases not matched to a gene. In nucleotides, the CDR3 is TGTGCCAGCAGCCCGACAATTCTAGCGGGAGTCTACGAGCAGTACTTC. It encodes CASSPTILAGVYEQYF.

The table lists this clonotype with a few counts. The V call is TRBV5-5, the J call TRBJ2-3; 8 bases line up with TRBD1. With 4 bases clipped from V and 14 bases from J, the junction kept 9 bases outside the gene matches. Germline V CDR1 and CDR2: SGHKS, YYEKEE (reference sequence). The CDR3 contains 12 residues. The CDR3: CASSPATGDMYF. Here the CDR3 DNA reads TGTGCCAGCAGCCCGGCGACAGGGGATATGTATTTT.

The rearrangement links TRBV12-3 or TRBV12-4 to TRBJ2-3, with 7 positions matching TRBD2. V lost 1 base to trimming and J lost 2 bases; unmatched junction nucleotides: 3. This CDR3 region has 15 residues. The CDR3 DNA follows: TGTGCCAGCAGTTTAGGGGGACTACACACAGATACGCAGTATTTT. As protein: CASSLGGLHTDTQYF.

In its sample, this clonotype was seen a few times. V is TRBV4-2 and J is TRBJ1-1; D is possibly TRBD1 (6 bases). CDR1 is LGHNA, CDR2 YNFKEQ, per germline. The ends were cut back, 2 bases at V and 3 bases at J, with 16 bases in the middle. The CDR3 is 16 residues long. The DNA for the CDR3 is TGTGCCAGCAGCCAAACCGCGAACAGGGCCGACACTGAAGCTTTCTTT. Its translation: CASSQTANRADTEAFF.